This T cell receptor (beta chain) was recorded in a study of cytomegalovirus exposure and HLA in healthy donors. Data came from immunoSEQ multiplex PCR; TCRdb stores just in-frame clones and leaves some out. In the table there are 250,000 or so clones, about 90% of which are singletons. V lost 2 bases, J lost 9 bases, and 12 bases lay in between. The V gene's germline CDR1 is SGHRS and CDR2 YFSETQ. The CDR3 is made up of 13 amino acids. The sequencing sample was made of PBMCs. The source is a woman aged 18-29 years in good health and CMV-seronegative. This rearrangement joins TRBV5-1 to TRBJ2-1, with no clear D. CDR3 DNA: TGCGCCAGCAGCTTTGCCCCTCCAGGTGAGCAGTTCTTC. Protein sequence: CASSFAPPGEQFF.